The next 24 T cell receptor beta chains were all read from a single sample in a study of cytomegalovirus exposure and HLA in healthy donors. 13 Jbeta primers and 60 Vbeta primers were used for the PCR. Repertoires were generated with immunoSEQ multiplex PCR, while TCRdb's copy carries only in-frame clones and drops some. In the table there are around 280,000 clones, approximately 90% of which are singletons. Sequenced sample: PBMCs. These receptors all stem from a woman between 18 and 30 years old in good health and CMV-seronegative.

The chain links TRBV27 to TRBJ2-5; D is undetermined. The last part of the DNA fits TRBJ2-7 better; the J call may be wrong. CDR1 MNHEY and CDR2 SMNVEV come from the germline V gene (reference sequence). The length of the CDR3 is 13 residues. CDR3 sequence reads: CASSLSPYYEQYF. The CDR3 DNA follows: TGTGCCAGCAGTTTATCCCCCTACTACGAGCAGTACTTC.

The chain combines TRBV2 with TRBJ2-7, with TRBD1 matching 10 bases. The CDR3 runs 15 residues. The germline CDR1 and CDR2 sequences are SNHLY and FYNNEI. The V gene end was trimmed by 10 bases and the J gene end by 5 bases; junction bases not matched to a gene: 14. The CDR3, as DNA: TGTGCCATGGACCTCCGGGACAGGGGTTTCGACGAGCAGTACTTC. It specifies CAMDLRDRGFDEQYF.

About this clone: The same CDR3 can be traced to other DNA sequences in this sample. The chain carries TRBV7-3 and TRBJ2-3, with D perhaps matching TRBD2 (5 bases). Trimming cost V 2 bases and J 6 bases, with 9 bases left between them. The CDR3 loop spans 13 amino acids. The germline V gene encodes CDR1 SGHTA and CDR2 FQGTGA. The CDR3 here is CASSLGGADTQYF. The CDR3 DNA sequence: TGTGCCAGCAGCTTAGGAGGCGCGGATACGCAGTATTTT.

The rearrangement uses TRBV7-6 and TRBJ1-6, with a weak D call TRBD1 (5 bases). The V end was cut by 2 bases, the J end by 13 bases, with 12 bases between. CDR1 is SGHVS and CDR2 is FNYEAQ in the germline V gene. This CDR3 has 13 residues. CDR3 region: CASSLKWDSPLHF. CDR3 DNA: TGTGCCAGCAGCTTAAAGTGGGACTCCCCCCTCCACTTT. Together with reference TRBV7-6 and TRBJ1-6, the CDR3 gives the full variable domain: GAGVSQSPRYKVTKRGQDVALRCDPISGHVSLYWYRQALGQGPEFLTYFNYEAQQDKSGLPNDRFSAERPEGSISTLTIQRTEQRDSAMYRCASSLKWDSPLHFGNGTRLTVT.

The chain has TRBV9 and TRBJ2-1; perhaps TRBD1 as D (6 bases). Germline values: CDR1 SGDLS, CDR2 YYNGEE. There are 14 residues in the CDR3. V shed 3 bases and J shed 9 bases, with 16 bases lying between them. This CDR3 is CASSGGGPQGEQFF. CDR3 nucleotides: TGTGCCAGCAGCGGCGGCGGCCCACAGGGTGAGCAGTTCTTC. Full variable domain (missing parts from reference TRBV9 and TRBJ2-1): DSGVTQTPKHLITATGQRVTLRCSPRSGDLSVYWYQQSLDQGLQFLIQYYNGEERAKGNILERFSAQQFPDLHSELNLSSLELGDSALYFCASSGGGPQGEQFFGPGTRLTVL.

V gene TRBV5-6 combines with J gene TRBJ2-3, with 11 bases identical to TRBD2. The CDR3 covers 16 residues. Losses at the gene ends were 1 base for V and 0 bases for J; bases not matched to a gene: 1. The germline V gene encodes CDR1 SGHDT and CDR2 YYEEEE. CDR3 protein: CASSLRLAGSTDTQYF. The CDR3 coding sequence is TGTGCCAGCAGCTTGCGACTAGCGGGGAGCACAGATACGCAGTATTTT.

This clone was seen a few times. V gene TRBV6-1 combines with J gene TRBJ2-2; 8 bases align to TRBD1. Looked up from germline, CDR1 is MNHNS and CDR2 is SASEGT. The CDR3 loop spans 16 amino acids. With V trimmed by 4 bases and J by 3 bases, 7 bases remained unmatched. Written as DNA, the CDR3 is TGTGCCAGCAGTGCACCAGGGGGCGCAGACACCGGGGAGCTGTTTTTT. Residues: CASSAPGGADTGELFF.

The chain employs TRBV7-2 and TRBJ2-1; the D is unclear. Germline assignment: CDR1 SGHTA and CDR2 FQGNSA. The V and J ends lost 5 bases and 4 bases respectively, with 21 bases between them. This CDR3 contains 17 residues. The CDR3 protein is CASSPRDSLISYNEQFF. DNA for the CDR3: TGTGCCAGCAGCCCACGAGACTCGCTAATATCGTACAATGAGCAGTTCTTC.

The V call is TRBV30, the J call TRBJ1-4; 8 bases align to TRBD1. Looked up from germline, CDR1 is GTSNPN and CDR2 is SVGIG (reference sequence). V dropped 3 bases and J dropped 6; count of bases not matched to a gene: 3. CDR3 length: 13 residues. CDR3 sequence: CAWSRGRDEKLFF. The CDR3 bases are TGTGCCTGGAGCAGGGGGCGCGATGAAAAACTGTTTTTT.

V usage is TRBV5-4 and J usage is TRBJ2-7; TRBD2 aligns across 8 bases. V lost 4 bases, J lost 0 bases, and 6 bases stayed unmatched. The CDR3 is made up of 15 amino acids. Germline CDR1 is SGHNT and CDR2 is YYREEE (reference sequence). DNA for the CDR3: TGTGCCAGCAGCCACCTTACTAGCGGCTCCTACGAGCAGTACTTC. This sequence encodes CASSHLTSGSYEQYF.

The chain has TRBV29-1 and TRBJ1-2; 10 nucleotides agree with TRBD1. There are 15 residues in the CDR3. Germline V gene lookup returns CDR1 SQVTM and CDR2 ANQGSEA. V gave up 6 bases and J gave up 6 bases; unmatched junction bases: 13. The CDR3 bases are TGCAGCGTCACCGGGACAGGGGCGGATTGGGATGGCTACACCTTC. The encoded protein is CSVTGTGADWDGYTF.

Worth noting for this clone: Other nucleotide sequences from this sample produce the same CDR3. This rearrangement joins TRBV7-3 to TRBJ1-1; D call uncertain. The V gene's germline CDR1 is SGHTA and CDR2 FQGTGA. This CDR3 is built from 14 residues. V lost 2 bases to trimming and J lost 2 bases, with 9 bases between them. This CDR3 reads CASSLAGGNTEAFF. CDR3 nucleotides: TGTGCCAGCAGCTTAGCCGGAGGAAACACTGAAGCTTTCTTT.

The rearrangement links TRBV9 to TRBJ2-2; tentatively, D is TRBD1 (7 bases). V was pared by 0 bases and J by 7 bases, with 10 bases between. Germline values: CDR1 SGDLS, CDR2 YYNGEE. The CDR3 length is 14 residues. DNA of the CDR3: TGTGCCAGCAGCGTAGCTCAGGGGGGCGGGGAGCTGTTTTTT. Translation gives CASSVAQGGGELFF.

This chain joins TRBV29-1 and TRBJ1-5; 7 nucleotides agree with TRBD1. Germline V gives CDR1 SQVTM, CDR2 ANQGSEA. Trimming removed 5 bases from V and 8 bases from J; junction bases left unmatched: 6. This CDR3 region has 12 residues. The CDR3 DNA reads TGCAGCGTTCGGACAGGAAGTGAGCCCCAGCATTTT. As protein: CSVRTGSEPQHF.

The V call is TRBV5-1, the J call TRBJ2-5; D possibly corresponds to TRBD2 (6 bases). With the DNA end fitting TRBJ2-7 better, the J assignment may be wrong. The CDR3 has 14 amino acids. Germline lookup yields CDR1 SGHRS and CDR2 YFSETQ. CDR3 sequence reads: CASSLQDYRSEQYF. The CDR3 DNA is TGCGCCAGCAGCTTGCAGGACTACAGGAGCGAGCAGTACTTC.

The V call is TRBV5-4, the J call TRBJ1-2; D gene ambiguous. Trimming took off 4 bases at V and 7 bases at J, with 17 bases between the two ends. Germline V CDR1 and CDR2: SGHNT, YYREEE (reference sequence). This CDR3 region has 14 residues. The chain's CDR3 is CASSQGSDKGGYTF. The DNA for the CDR3 is TGTGCCAGCAGCCAAGGGAGCGACAAAGGTGGCTACACCTTC.

This clone has just one count. The chain couples TRBV6-1 to TRBJ2-2; tentatively, D is TRBD2 (6 bases). The CDR3 covers 15 residues. V lost 4 bases and J lost 4, with 13 bases in between. The germline CDR1 and CDR2 sequences are MNHNS and SASEGT. CDR3 sequence reads: CASSVEGVSTGELFF. The DNA of the CDR3 is TGTGCCAGCAGTGTGGAGGGAGTAAGCACCGGGGAGCTGTTTTTT.

The V call is TRBV29-1, the J call TRBJ2-1, with 10 positions matching TRBD1. The V gene end was trimmed by 5 bases and the J gene end by 7 bases; junction bases not matched to a gene: 8. From germline, CDR1 is SQVTM and CDR2 ANQGSEA. CDR3 length equals 14 residues. The CDR3 is CSVFRQGAGNEQFF. The CDR3 DNA reads as TGCAGCGTTTTTCGACAGGGGGCTGGGAATGAGCAGTTCTTC.

The chain uses TRBV9 and TRBJ2-7; 7 nucleotides align to TRBD1. This CDR3 has 14 amino acids. The germline V gene encodes CDR1 SGDLS and CDR2 YYNGEE. V shed 3 bases and J 0 bases; nucleotides not matched to a gene: 3. The CDR3 here is CASSARTGSYEQYF. The DNA of the CDR3 is TGTGCCAGCAGCGCCCGGACAGGCTCCTACGAGCAGTACTTC.

The chain employs TRBV20-1 and TRBJ2-5; no firm D call. V shed 3 bases and J shed 6 bases, with 5 bases lying between them. This CDR3 comprises 10 residues. Germline CDR1 reads DFQATT; CDR2 reads SNEGSKA (reference sequence). The CDR3 DNA sequence: TGCAGTGCTAGCGAGCAGACCCAGTACTTC. Its translation is CSASEQTQYF.

The chain has TRBV30 and TRBJ1-1, with D unclear. The length of the CDR3 is 12 residues. The V end was cut by 4 bases, the J end by 1 base, with 7 bases between. Germline loops: CDR1 GTSNPN, CDR2 SVGIG (reference sequence). CDR3 nucleotides: TGTGCCTGGACAGTTCGGAACACTGAAGCTTTCTTT. Its protein product is CAWTVRNTEAFF.

The chain recombines TRBV7-9 with TRBJ1-2; D not certain. The CDR3 contains 14 residues. Germline CDR1 is SEHNR and CDR2 is FQNEAQ (reference sequence). Trimming stripped 5 bases from V and 8 bases from J, with 18 bases between. CDR3 bases: TGTGCCAGCAGCCGGAGGGTATGGGAGGTAGGCTACACCTTC. Protein: CASSRRVWEVGYTF.

About this clone itself: The germline gene is not matched at one end of the junction; a read error may be the cause. The J gene is TRBJ2-7, the V gene TRBV30; 9 nucleotides align to TRBD2. The CDR3 is 12 residues long. Germline V gene data show CDR1 as GTSNPN and CDR2 as SVGIG (reference sequence). This CDR3 reads CAWSFGLAGQNF. The CDR3 DNA is TGTGCCTGGAGCTTTGGGCTAGCGGGGCAGAACTTC.

This clone has just one count. The same CDR3 arises from other DNA sequences in this sample as well. The V call is TRBV27, the J call TRBJ1-1, with D possibly TRBD1 on 5 matching bases. V was cut by 1 base and J by 6 bases, with 9 bases left in between. CDR3 length: 13 amino acids. Germline CDR1 and CDR2: MNHEY and SMNVEV (reference sequence). The CDR3 DNA reads TGTGCCAGCAGTTTATATCAGGGATCTGAAGCTTTCTTT. Translating it yields CASSLYQGSEAFF.